Listed below are T cell receptor beta chains from one sample, sequenced in a study of monozygotic twins with inflammatory bowel disease. Following a re-call of the 5' RACE reads, TCRdb has one entry per CDR3 protein and lacks DNA. Its clone listing holds more than 100,000 distinct CDR3 sequences. The specimen was blood. These receptors all come from a human donor with ulcerative colitis or Crohn's disease, or a healthy co-twin of an affected twin (not recorded which). Both conserved end residues are part of each CDR3. Each record gives: J gene, V gene, CDR3 protein.

j_gene: TRBJ2-1
v_gene: TRBV6-5
CDR3aa: CASSWALAGGQFF

j_gene: TRBJ2-7
v_gene: TRBV10-3
CDR3aa: CAISDPQTGTYEQYF

j_gene: TRBJ2-5
v_gene: TRBV7-2
CDR3aa: CASNKGGTSLGETQYF

j_gene: TRBJ2-7
v_gene: TRBV11-1
CDR3aa: CASSFIQGEQYF

j_gene: TRBJ2-2
v_gene: TRBV27
CDR3aa: CASTRSGTGELFF

j_gene: TRBJ1-1
v_gene: TRBV10-3
CDR3aa: CAIKGNTEAFF

j_gene: TRBJ2-3
v_gene: TRBV5-1
CDR3aa: CASGSGESTDTQYF

j_gene: TRBJ2-1
v_gene: TRBV4-1
CDR3aa: CASSRPILDPYNEQFF

j_gene: TRBJ2-1
v_gene: TRBV6-2/TRBV6-3
CDR3aa: CASTTTRQVVGEQFF

j_gene: TRBJ1-6
v_gene: TRBV18
CDR3aa: CASSPMDRDSPLHF

j_gene: TRBJ2-3
v_gene: TRBV24-1
CDR3aa: CATSDLSRESTDTQYF

j_gene: TRBJ1-4
v_gene: TRBV7-2
CDR3aa: CASSSRQGAFEKLFF

j_gene: TRBJ2-7
v_gene: TRBV6-5
CDR3aa: CASSYQAGGQSYEQYF

j_gene: TRBJ2-7
v_gene: TRBV6-1
CDR3aa: CASRVDRGRYEQYF

j_gene: TRBJ2-7
v_gene: TRBV7-2
CDR3aa: CASSLGPGQGLEQYF

j_gene: TRBJ1-4
v_gene: TRBV19
CDR3aa: CASNRRANEKLFF

j_gene: TRBJ2-7
v_gene: TRBV28
CDR3aa: CASSFAEGSYEQYF

j_gene: TRBJ2-7
v_gene: TRBV24-1
CDR3aa: CATSDAGTGGHEQYF

j_gene: TRBJ1-5
v_gene: TRBV6-5
CDR3aa: CASSLEPMAKGGRPQHF

j_gene: TRBJ2-1
v_gene: TRBV9
CDR3aa: CASSVTWTGSNEQFF

j_gene: TRBJ1-6
v_gene: TRBV12-3/TRBV12-4
CDR3aa: CASSPRSINSPLHF

j_gene: TRBJ2-3
v_gene: TRBV20-1
CDR3aa: CSALGWGSTDTQYF

j_gene: TRBJ2-2
v_gene: TRBV5-1
CDR3aa: CASSGAGFGGELFF

j_gene: TRBJ1-1
v_gene: TRBV5-5
CDR3aa: CASSLGNMNTEAFF

j_gene: TRBJ2-1
v_gene: TRBV12-3/TRBV12-4
CDR3aa: CASRSPGGRAYNEQFF

j_gene: TRBJ1-5
v_gene: TRBV5-6
CDR3aa: CASNYRGHNQPQHF

j_gene: TRBJ2-1
v_gene: TRBV7-8
CDR3aa: CASSLVPRRSSSYNEQFF

j_gene: TRBJ2-3
v_gene: TRBV20-1
CDR3aa: CSARELVFGDTQYF

j_gene: TRBJ2-3
v_gene: TRBV12-3/TRBV12-4
CDR3aa: CASSPRVDTQYF

j_gene: TRBJ1-2
v_gene: TRBV7-2
CDR3aa: CASSLVRTGPGYGYTF

j_gene: TRBJ2-7
v_gene: TRBV7-2
CDR3aa: CASSLVQGDYEQYF

j_gene: TRBJ2-4
v_gene: TRBV6-1
CDR3aa: CASRRTSGRAKNIQYF